The text below deals with one TCR beta chain. This CDR3 region has 15 residues. V shed 6 bases and J shed 8 bases, with 19 bases lying between them. Germline-derived CDR1 and CDR2 are MNHEY and SVGAGI. This specimen comes from a study of T cell responses to AZD1222 COVID-19 vaccine. Generated by immunoSEQ multiplex PCR, the TCRdb table keeps only in-frame clones and is missing some. Among 100,000 to 120,000 clones, 85% to 95% were seen once, and the ten largest hold around 3%. Second doses at about 4 or about 12 weeks were pooled. J is TRBJ1-4 and V is TRBV6-5; no clear D. The source was peripheral blood, collected 28 days after the second AZD1222 dose. The sequence derives from an adult who received the AZD1222 COVID-19 vaccine. CDR3 coding DNA: TGTGCCAGCAGCCGAGGGAGGATTGGTCCCGAAAAACTGTTTTTT. This gives the protein CASSRGRIGPEKLFF.